This entry concerns a single T cell receptor beta chain. Trimming cost V 0 bases and J 0 bases, with 13 bases left between them. This CDR3 comprises 17 residues. Germline lookup yields CDR1 LGHNA and CDR2 YSLEER. The data belong to a study of T cells in Graves' hyperthyroidism and ophthalmopathy. On the basis of clinical symptoms, serum thyroxine and TRAb, thyroid ultrasound and orbital computed tomography, diagnoses were made. The investigators amplified TCR beta CDR3 regions from RNA transcripts. Initially, a first-round RT-PCR of the TCR CDR3 employed the HTBI primer set. TCRdb re-called the multiplex PCR reads through MiXCR, storing one row per CDR3 protein. The sample carries about 160,000 distinct CDR3 sequences, over 7.5% recorded once.

Sequencing used blood. This TCR was sampled from a woman aged 18 to 35 with Graves' hyperthyroidism that later progressed to Graves' ophthalmopathy. The chain links TRBV4-3 to TRBJ2-3; tentatively, D is TRBD1 or TRBD2 (5 bases each). CDR3 in amino acids: CASSQDRRGPSTDTQYF. The CDR3 DNA is TGCGCCAGCAGCCAAGATAGACGGGGACCCAGCACAGATACGCAGTATTTT.